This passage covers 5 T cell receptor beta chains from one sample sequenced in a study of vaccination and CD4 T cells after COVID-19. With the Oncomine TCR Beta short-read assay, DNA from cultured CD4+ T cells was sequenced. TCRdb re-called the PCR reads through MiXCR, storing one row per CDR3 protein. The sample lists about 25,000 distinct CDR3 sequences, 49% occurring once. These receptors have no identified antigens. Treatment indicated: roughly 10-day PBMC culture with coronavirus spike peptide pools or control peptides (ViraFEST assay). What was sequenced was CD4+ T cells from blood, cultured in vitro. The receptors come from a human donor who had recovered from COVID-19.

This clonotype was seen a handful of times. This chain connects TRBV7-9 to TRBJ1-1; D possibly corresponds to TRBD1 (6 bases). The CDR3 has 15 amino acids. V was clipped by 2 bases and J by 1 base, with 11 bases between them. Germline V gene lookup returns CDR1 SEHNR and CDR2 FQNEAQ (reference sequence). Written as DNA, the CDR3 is TGTGCCAGCAGCTTAAAGACAGGTGCGAACACTGAAGCTTTCTTT. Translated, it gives CASSLKTGANTEAFF.

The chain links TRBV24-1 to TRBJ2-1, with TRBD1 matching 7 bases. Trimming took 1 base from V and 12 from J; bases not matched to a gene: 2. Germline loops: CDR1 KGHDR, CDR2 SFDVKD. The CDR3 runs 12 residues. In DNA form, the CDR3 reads TGTGCCACCAGTGATTTCCGACAGGGGCAGTTCTTC. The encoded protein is CATSDFRQGQFF.

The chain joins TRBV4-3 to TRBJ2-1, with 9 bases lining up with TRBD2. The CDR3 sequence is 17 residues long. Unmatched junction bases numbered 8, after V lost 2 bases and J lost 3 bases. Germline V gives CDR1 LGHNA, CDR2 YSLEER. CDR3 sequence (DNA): TGCGCCAGCAGCCAAAACCTCCCTAGCGGGAACTACAATGAGCAGTTCTTC. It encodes CASSQNLPSGNYNEQFF.

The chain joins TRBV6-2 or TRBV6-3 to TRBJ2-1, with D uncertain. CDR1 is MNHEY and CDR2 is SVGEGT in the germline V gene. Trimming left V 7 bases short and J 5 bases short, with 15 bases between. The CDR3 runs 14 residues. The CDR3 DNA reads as TGTGCCAGCACCAAAAGTGGGTGGAACAATGAGCAGTTCTTC. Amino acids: CASTKSGWNNEQFF.

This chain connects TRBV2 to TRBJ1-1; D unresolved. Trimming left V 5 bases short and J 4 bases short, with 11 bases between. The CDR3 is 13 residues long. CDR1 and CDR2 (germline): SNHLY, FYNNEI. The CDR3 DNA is TGTGCCAGCAGTCTCTCAGCAGGCACTGAAGCTTTCTTT. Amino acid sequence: CASSLSAGTEAFF.